Presented here are 7 T cell receptor beta chains from one specimen sequenced in a study of blood T cell repertoires in COVID-19. Clones were sequenced by immunoSEQ multiplex PCR, and TCRdb holds only the in-frame ones, with some missing. This sample has about 50,000 clones, with roughly 82% found just once. Sequenced material: peripheral blood. The receptors shown here come from a woman in her fifties or sixties with acute or convalescent COVID-19.

The CDR3 nucleotides read TGTGCCAGCACCACCGGGACAGCGAACACTGAAGCTTTCTTT. Its translation is CASTTGTANTEAFF. This chain links TRBV6-5 with TRBJ1-1, with TRBD1 matching 7 bases. The V and J ends lost 7 bases and 1 base, in that order; junction bases with no gene match: 6. From germline, CDR1 is MNHEY and CDR2 SVGAGI. The CDR3 covers 14 residues.

V is TRBV15 and J is TRBJ2-3, with 7 bases identical to TRBD2. The V segment lost 0 bases and the J segment 5 bases; nucleotides outside the gene matches: 17. Germline-derived CDR1 and CDR2 are LNHNV and YYDKDF (reference sequence). This CDR3 region has 19 residues. The CDR3 reads CATSRDQVWAGEGVDTQYF. The CDR3 nucleotides are TGTGCCACCAGCAGAGATCAGGTCTGGGCGGGGGAAGGTGTAGATACGCAGTATTTT.

Only a few counts were recorded for this clone. The rearrangement uses TRBV7-2 and TRBJ1-4, with D possibly matching TRBD1 (5 bases). With 5 bases removed from V and 7 bases from J, the gap between germline ends came to 14 bases. CDR3 size: 14 residues. CDR1 is SGHTA and CDR2 is FQGNSA in the germline V gene. DNA for the CDR3: TGTGCCAGCAGCAGCGCCCGGAGGGGTGAAAAACTGTTTTTT. It yields the protein CASSSARRGEKLFF. Based on the CDR3 plus reference TRBV7-2 and TRBJ1-4, the full variable domain is GAGVSQSPSNKVTEKGKDVELRCDPISGHTALYWYRQSLGQGLEFLIYFQGNSAPDKSGLPSDRFSAERTGGSVSTLTIQRTQQEDSAVYLCASSSARRGEKLFFGSGTQLSVL.

This clone was counted a single time. V and J are TRBV5-1 and TRBJ2-7; 8 nucleotides agree with TRBD2. Germline V gene sequence: CDR1 SGHRS, CDR2 YFSETQ. The length of the CDR3 is 15 residues. Germline trimming cut 0 bases from V and 2 bases from J; bases unmatched to any gene: 4. The DNA for the CDR3 is TGCGCCAGCAGCTTGGGAGCGGGGGCACCCTACGAGCAGTACTTC. Residues: CASSLGAGAPYEQYF.

The chain is built from TRBV9 and TRBJ2-1, with D perhaps matching TRBD2 (6 bases). CDR1 is SGDLS, CDR2 YYNGEE, per germline. The V end was cut by 0 bases, the J end by 8 bases, with 12 bases between. CDR3 length: 14 amino acids. The CDR3 protein is CASSVAGVGYEQFF. CDR3 nucleotide sequence: TGTGCCAGCAGCGTAGCGGGGGTCGGGTATGAGCAGTTCTTC.

This clone was observed a few times. V gene TRBV7-6 combines with J gene TRBJ2-7; the D gene is possibly TRBD2 (6 bases). Germline-derived CDR1 and CDR2 are SGHVS and FNYEAQ. Trimming pared 8 bases from V and 0 bases from J, leaving 14 bases between. This CDR3 is built from 14 residues. CDR3 DNA: TGTGCCAGCTCCACCGGGACTCTCTCCTACGAGCAGTACTTC. It encodes CASSTGTLSYEQYF.

The rearrangement links TRBV5-1 to TRBJ2-7; 7 nucleotides agree with TRBD1. Per the germline V gene, CDR1 is SGHRS and CDR2 is YFSETQ. The CDR3 covers 14 residues. V trimming: 4 bases; J trimming: 1 base; junction bases outside the gene matches: 5. The CDR3 DNA reads TGCGCCAGCAGCCACGGACAGGTTTCCTACGAGCAGTACTTC. Its protein is CASSHGQVSYEQYF.